This T cell receptor (beta chain) was retrieved from a study of blood T cell repertoires in COVID-19. Study background: Samples came from the United States, Italy and Spain, spanning acute and convalescent COVID-19. The analysed material was cDNA or gDNA that came from T cells, B-cell-depleted T cells, or PBMCs.

In the original workflow: Reference gene primers were amplified, and this amplification served to estimate nucleated cell counts. Only in-frame clones appear in the TCRdb table, and some are missing; sequencing was by immunoSEQ multiplex PCR. That table is the source of V, J and clone size, and D and trimming were worked out from the DNA. The sample contains about 68,000 clones, 80% to 90% of which appear only once. Germline V lookup: CDR1 GTSNPN, CDR2 SVGIG (reference sequence). The CDR3 totals 15 residues. V lost 3 bases and J 0 bases, leaving 12 bases between the germline ends. The clonotype was recovered from a human donor in a cohort sampled during active COVID-19. Sequenced: peripheral blood. This chain uses TRBV30 with TRBJ1-3; D gene ambiguous. The CDR3 region is CAWRPLGSSGNTIYF. In DNA form, the CDR3 reads TGTGCCTGGAGGCCACTAGGGAGCTCTGGAAACACCATATATTTT.